This TCR beta chain was documented in a study of blood T cell repertoires in COVID-19. Across the whole study: Specimens from acute and convalescent COVID-19 originated in the United States, Italy and Spain. Sources were T cells, B-cell-depleted T cells, or PBMCs; the material itself was cDNA or gDNA.

In the authors' methods: From reference gene primer amplification, estimates of nucleated cell counts were derived. Data came from immunoSEQ multiplex PCR; TCRdb stores just in-frame clones and leaves some out. That table is the source of V, J and clone size, and D and trimming were worked out from the DNA. The sample has about 220,000 clones, roughly 88% seen once. The V gene's germline CDR1 is LNHDA and CDR2 SQIVND (reference sequence). The V gene lost 5 bases and the J gene lost 5 bases, with 15 bases spanning the gap. This CDR3 region has 14 residues. The chain links TRBV19 to TRBJ1-1; weak D call: TRBD1 (6 bases). The clonotype was recovered from a man in his fifties with active or convalescent COVID-19. Material: peripheral blood. As DNA, the CDR3 is TGTGCCAGTAGTCTGAGGGGAGGGGGAACTGAAGCTTTCTTT. The encoded protein is CASSLRGGGTEAFF. The full variable domain, its missing parts supplied by reference TRBV19 and TRBJ1-1, is DGGITQSPKYLFRKEGQNVTLSCEQNLNHDAMYWYRQDPGQGLRLIYYSQIVNDFQKGDIAEGYSVSREKKESFPLTVTSAQKNPTAFYLCASSLRGGGTEAFFGQGTRLTVV.